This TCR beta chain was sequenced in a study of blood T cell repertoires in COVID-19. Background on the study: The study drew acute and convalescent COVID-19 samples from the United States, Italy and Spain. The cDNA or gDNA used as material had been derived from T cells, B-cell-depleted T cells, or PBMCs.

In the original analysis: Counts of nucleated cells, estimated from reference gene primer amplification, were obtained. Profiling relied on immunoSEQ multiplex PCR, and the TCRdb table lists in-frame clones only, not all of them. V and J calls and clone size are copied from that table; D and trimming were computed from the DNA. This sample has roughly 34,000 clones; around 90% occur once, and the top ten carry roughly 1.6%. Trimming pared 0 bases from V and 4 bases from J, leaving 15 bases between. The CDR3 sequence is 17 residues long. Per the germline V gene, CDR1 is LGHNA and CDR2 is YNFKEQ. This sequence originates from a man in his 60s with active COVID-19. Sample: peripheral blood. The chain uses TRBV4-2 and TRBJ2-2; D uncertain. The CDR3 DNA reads TGTGCCAGCAGCCAAGAGGGTGTCGGCCAGGTCACCGGGGAGCTGTTTTTT. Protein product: CASSQEGVGQVTGELFF.